The rows below give T cell receptor beta chains drawn from one sample of a study of beta chain features in type 1 diabetes. TCRdb keeps only in-frame clones here, not all; method: immunoSEQ multiplex PCR. Counted here are under 300,000 clones, 25% to 30% occurring once; the ten biggest clones make up around 4%. Sequenced sample: central memory CD4+ T cells from blood. These receptors all stem from a man aged 25 to 45 in good health. CDR3s include the opening cysteine and the closing phenylalanine or tryptophan. Fields, in order: CDR3 DNA, CDR3 protein, V gene, D gene, clone size, J gene, CDR3 length. A D gene is named only where the DNA matches it firmly. Where a row states a size, it is once, few, many or the class of an expanded clone; other rows omit it.

cdr3_nt: TGTGCCAGCAGAACCTTCGGGGGTGTAGATACGCAGTATTTT; cdr3_aa: CASRTFGGVDTQYF; v_call: TRBV11-2; d_call: -; clone_size: -; j_call: TRBJ2-3; cdr3_length: 14
cdr3_nt: TGTGCCAGCAGCTCCGGACTAGCGGGAGATACGCAGTATTTT; cdr3_aa: CASSSGLAGDTQYF; v_call: TRBV7-2; d_call: TRBD2; clone_size: -; j_call: TRBJ2-3; cdr3_length: 14
cdr3_nt: TGTGCCAGCAGGAGGCCGGGACTAGCGGGAGCAGATACGCAGTATTTT; cdr3_aa: CASRRPGLAGADTQYF; v_call: TRBV7-2; d_call: TRBD2; clone_size: -; j_call: TRBJ2-3; cdr3_length: 16
cdr3_nt: TGTGCCAGCAGCTTGGAAGCGCTAGCGGGACACAATGAGCAGTTCTTC; cdr3_aa: CASSLEALAGHNEQFF; v_call: TRBV5-5; d_call: TRBD2; clone_size: -; j_call: TRBJ2-1; cdr3_length: 16
cdr3_nt: TGCGCCAGCAGCCAAGATGCGGCGGGAGCGAGAGATACGCAGTATTTT; cdr3_aa: CASSQDAAGARDTQYF; v_call: TRBV4-3; d_call: TRBD2; clone_size: -; j_call: TRBJ2-3; cdr3_length: 16
cdr3_nt: TGTGCCAGCACCCCCGGGCCCACCTACGAGCAGTACTTC; cdr3_aa: CASTPGPTYEQYF; v_call: TRBV7-2; d_call: -; clone_size: many; j_call: TRBJ2-7; cdr3_length: 13
cdr3_nt: TGTGCCATCAGTGAGTCGATAAGCGGACAAGAGACCCAGTACTTC; cdr3_aa: CAISESISGQETQYF; v_call: TRBV10-3; d_call: -; clone_size: -; j_call: TRBJ2-5; cdr3_length: 15
cdr3_nt: TGTGCCAGCAGCGTTCAGGAGGGAGCGAGGAGCAATGAGCAGTTCTTC; cdr3_aa: CASSVQEGARSNEQFF; v_call: TRBV9; d_call: -; clone_size: -; j_call: TRBJ2-1; cdr3_length: 16
cdr3_nt: TGTGCCAGTAGTATAGGCGGCACCCGCACAGATACGCAGTATTTT; cdr3_aa: CASSIGGTRTDTQYF; v_call: TRBV19; d_call: -; clone_size: -; j_call: TRBJ2-3; cdr3_length: 15
cdr3_nt: TGCAGCGTGGCTACGAGTCGGGAGCAGTACTTC; cdr3_aa: CSVATSREQYF; v_call: TRBV29-1; d_call: -; clone_size: few; j_call: TRBJ2-7; cdr3_length: 11
cdr3_nt: TGTGCCTGGAGTGCGAGCAACACCGGGGAGCTGTTTTTT; cdr3_aa: CAWSASNTGELFF; v_call: TRBV30; d_call: -; clone_size: -; j_call: TRBJ2-2; cdr3_length: 13
cdr3_nt: TGCAGCGTCCCTCCCAACTCCTACAATGAGCAGTTCTTC; cdr3_aa: CSVPPNSYNEQFF; v_call: TRBV29-1; d_call: -; clone_size: few; j_call: TRBJ2-1; cdr3_length: 13
cdr3_nt: TGCGCCAGCAGCTTGACCCTCTCTGGGGCCAACGTCCTGACTTTC; cdr3_aa: CASSLTLSGANVLTF; v_call: TRBV5-1; d_call: -; clone_size: -; j_call: TRBJ2-6; cdr3_length: 15
cdr3_nt: TGTGCCAGCAGACCCGGGCCCTCTCTCTATGGCTACACCTTC; cdr3_aa: CASRPGPSLYGYTF; v_call: TRBV6-5; d_call: -; clone_size: once; j_call: TRBJ1-2; cdr3_length: 14
cdr3_nt: TGTGCCAGCAGCTTAATAAGGGGACAGGATCAAGAGACCCAGTACTTC; cdr3_aa: CASSLIRGQDQETQYF; v_call: TRBV7-9; d_call: TRBD1; clone_size: -; j_call: TRBJ2-5; cdr3_length: 16
cdr3_nt: TGTGCCATCAAGCAGGGCGGCACAGATACGCAGTATTTT; cdr3_aa: CAIKQGGTDTQYF; v_call: TRBV10-3; d_call: -; clone_size: -; j_call: TRBJ2-3; cdr3_length: 13
cdr3_nt: TGCAGCGTTGAAGAAAACGGAGAGACCCAGTACTTC; cdr3_aa: CSVEENGETQYF; v_call: TRBV29-1; d_call: -; clone_size: few; j_call: TRBJ2-5; cdr3_length: 12
cdr3_nt: TGTGCTGGGCGTGGCCTCTCCTACAATGAGCAGTTCTTC; cdr3_aa: CAGRGLSYNEQFF; v_call: TRBV30; d_call: -; clone_size: -; j_call: TRBJ2-1; cdr3_length: 13
cdr3_nt: TGTGCCAGCAGTGAAGAGGGTAGTCTCTCTGAAGCTTTCTTT; cdr3_aa: CASSEEGSLSEAFF; v_call: TRBV25-1; d_call: -; clone_size: -; j_call: TRBJ1-1; cdr3_length: 14
cdr3_nt: TGTGCCAGCAGTAGAAGGACAGGGGGCGCAGAGACCCAGTACTTC; cdr3_aa: CASSRRTGGAETQYF; v_call: TRBV4-2; d_call: TRBD1; clone_size: many; j_call: TRBJ2-5; cdr3_length: 15
cdr3_nt: TGTGCCTGGAGTAAAGGAGGGGGGGCGAGAAATACGCAGTATTTT; cdr3_aa: CAWSKGGGARNTQYF; v_call: TRBV30; d_call: -; clone_size: -; j_call: TRBJ2-3; cdr3_length: 15
cdr3_nt: TGTGCCTGGAGTGTACAAAAGGGGCCCCAAGAGACCCAGTACTTC; cdr3_aa: CAWSVQKGPQETQYF; v_call: TRBV30; d_call: -; clone_size: -; j_call: TRBJ2-5; cdr3_length: 15
cdr3_nt: TGTGCCACCCTCAGTCCCCGGCGGGGCGGGGAGCTGTTTTTT; cdr3_aa: CATLSPRRGGELFF; v_call: TRBV7-2; d_call: -; clone_size: few; j_call: TRBJ2-2; cdr3_length: 14
cdr3_nt: TGCGCCAGCAGCCAAGAACTAGCGGGAGCAGATACGCAGTATTTT; cdr3_aa: CASSQELAGADTQYF; v_call: TRBV4-3; d_call: TRBD2; clone_size: -; j_call: TRBJ2-3; cdr3_length: 15
cdr3_nt: TGTGCCAGCAGCCAAGATCGGGGGACAGTCGAGACCCAGTACTTC; cdr3_aa: CASSQDRGTVETQYF; v_call: TRBV14; d_call: -; clone_size: -; j_call: TRBJ2-5; cdr3_length: 15
cdr3_nt: TGTGCCTGGAAACAGAACTACGAGCAGTACTTC; cdr3_aa: CAWKQNYEQYF; v_call: TRBV30; d_call: -; clone_size: few; j_call: TRBJ2-7; cdr3_length: 11
cdr3_nt: TGCGCCAGCAGCCACCCACAGGGGGGGGCAGATACGCAGTATTTT; cdr3_aa: CASSHPQGGADTQYF; v_call: TRBV10-2; d_call: -; clone_size: -; j_call: TRBJ2-3; cdr3_length: 15
cdr3_nt: TGTGCCAGCAGCTTTCTAGCGAGCACAGATACGCAGTATTTT; cdr3_aa: CASSFLASTDTQYF; v_call: TRBV7-9; d_call: -; clone_size: few; j_call: TRBJ2-3; cdr3_length: 14
cdr3_nt: TGTGCCAGCAGCAGGGGTAGTCCTAGCGGGGGACTCCAAGAGACCCAGTACTTC; cdr3_aa: CASSRGSPSGGLQETQYF; v_call: TRBV4-2; d_call: TRBD2; clone_size: few; j_call: TRBJ2-5; cdr3_length: 18
cdr3_nt: TGTGCCAGCAGCGGACTAGCGGGAGTCTACGAGCAGTACTTC; cdr3_aa: CASSGLAGVYEQYF; v_call: TRBV7-8; d_call: TRBD2; clone_size: few; j_call: TRBJ2-7; cdr3_length: 14
cdr3_nt: TGCGCCAGCAGCTTGGGGGGAAAGGGCGATCAGCCCCAGCATTTT; cdr3_aa: CASSLGGKGDQPQHF; v_call: TRBV5-1; d_call: -; clone_size: few; j_call: TRBJ1-5; cdr3_length: 15
cdr3_nt: TGTGCCTGGAGTGACCTCTACGAGCAGTACTTC; cdr3_aa: CAWSDLYEQYF; v_call: TRBV30; d_call: -; clone_size: few; j_call: TRBJ2-7; cdr3_length: 11
cdr3_nt: TGTGCCAGCAGCTTAGCCCTAGGGGGGCCGAACACCGGGGAGCTGTTTTTT; cdr3_aa: CASSLALGGPNTGELFF; v_call: TRBV7-2; d_call: -; clone_size: few; j_call: TRBJ2-2; cdr3_length: 17
cdr3_nt: TGTGCCAGCAGCTCCGGGGAGCGGCGCACAGATACGCAGTATTTT; cdr3_aa: CASSSGERRTDTQYF; v_call: TRBV5-4; d_call: -; clone_size: -; j_call: TRBJ2-3; cdr3_length: 15
cdr3_nt: TGTGCCAGCAGCCCCTTTGTGGGGGGCAGCACAGATACGCAGTATTTT; cdr3_aa: CASSPFVGGSTDTQYF; v_call: TRBV11-2; d_call: -; clone_size: few; j_call: TRBJ2-3; cdr3_length: 16
cdr3_nt: TGTGCCAGCAGCCTAACAACATCGAGGCGCGAGCAGTACTTC; cdr3_aa: CASSLTTSRREQYF; v_call: TRBV5-4; d_call: -; clone_size: few; j_call: TRBJ2-7; cdr3_length: 14
cdr3_nt: TGTGCCAGCAGCCACTGGGCCAACACCGGGGAGCTGTTTTTT; cdr3_aa: CASSHWANTGELFF; v_call: TRBV14; d_call: -; clone_size: few; j_call: TRBJ2-2; cdr3_length: 14
cdr3_nt: TGTGCCCAAAATAGGGACCAAGAGACCCAGTACTTC; cdr3_aa: CAQNRDQETQYF; v_call: TRBV30; d_call: -; clone_size: few; j_call: TRBJ2-5; cdr3_length: 12
cdr3_nt: TGTGCGAGCAGCAGGACGCTAGGAGAGACCCAGTACTTC; cdr3_aa: CASSRTLGETQYF; v_call: TRBV7-7; d_call: -; clone_size: -; j_call: TRBJ2-5; cdr3_length: 13
cdr3_nt: TGTGCCAGCAGCTTAGATTTGTCTAGCGGGAGTTTCGAGCAGTACTTC; cdr3_aa: CASSLDLSSGSFEQYF; v_call: TRBV7-2; d_call: TRBD2; clone_size: few; j_call: TRBJ2-7; cdr3_length: 16
cdr3_nt: TGCGCCAGCAGCTACCGGCCGACAGGGGAGGGAAATTACAATGAGCAGTTCTTC; cdr3_aa: CASSYRPTGEGNYNEQFF; v_call: TRBV5-1; d_call: -; clone_size: once; j_call: TRBJ2-1; cdr3_length: 18
cdr3_nt: TGTGCCAGCAGCTTAGACGGCGGTAAAGAGACCCAGTACTTC; cdr3_aa: CASSLDGGKETQYF; v_call: TRBV7-8; d_call: -; clone_size: -; j_call: TRBJ2-5; cdr3_length: 14
cdr3_nt: TGTGCCAGCAGTGTCGACAAGGGGAACTACAATGAGCAGTTCTTC; cdr3_aa: CASSVDKGNYNEQFF; v_call: TRBV7-2; d_call: -; clone_size: few; j_call: TRBJ2-1; cdr3_length: 15
cdr3_nt: TGCGCCAGCAGCTCCCAGGGGGCCGGACAAGAGACCCAGTACTTC; cdr3_aa: CASSSQGAGQETQYF; v_call: TRBV5-1; d_call: TRBD1; clone_size: -; j_call: TRBJ2-5; cdr3_length: 15
cdr3_nt: TGCAGCGTTGGGCAGGCCAACGAGCAGTACTTC; cdr3_aa: CSVGQANEQYF; v_call: TRBV29-1; d_call: -; clone_size: few; j_call: TRBJ2-7; cdr3_length: 11